Listed here is a single T cell receptor (beta chain). Antigen specificity is unknown. V was clipped by 11 bases and J by 2 bases, with 14 bases between them. The CDR3 contains 13 residues. Germline CDR1 MRHNA, CDR2 SNTAGT. The source of the sample is a study of yellow fever vaccine responses in identical twins. Study results and caveats: It has been reported that, in twins, the vaccine T cell response seemed partly convergent and partly personalized.

MiXCR was run by TCRdb on the RT-PCR reads, yielding one entry per CDR3 protein. The sample lists about 19,000 distinct CDR3 sequences, under 70% occurring once. The sequencing used T cells from blood (PBMCs), unsorted or a sorted subset (not recorded which), collected before or after yellow fever vaccination (not recorded which). The rearrangement joins TRBV6-4 to TRBJ2-3, with D perhaps TRBD2 (6 bases). The TCR originated in a woman younger than 30 who received the yellow fever vaccine. CDR3 sequence (DNA): TGTGCCTCCGCTGGGCGGGACACAGATACGCAGTATTTT. Protein product: CASAGRDTDTQYF.